This is a list of T cell receptor beta chains from one sample in a study of molecular identifiers for immune sequencing clone quantification. In TCRdb, the PCR reads were re-called with MiXCR into one record per CDR3 protein. The table records fewer than 15,000 distinct CDR3 sequences, approximately 15% of them present only once. The sample was naive CD8+ T cells from blood, with Jurkat cell RNA spiked in. The origin of the receptors is a human donor in good health. Some libraries in this study had Jurkat cell RNA spiked in. CDR3s include the opening cysteine and the closing phenylalanine or tryptophan. Each record gives: clone size, J gene, D gene, V gene, CDR3 protein, CDR3 DNA. The D gene is left open where the match is weak. For some rows the clone size is stated as once, few or many, or as a class when expanded; others skip it.

size: many
J: TRBJ1-1
D: NA
V: TRBV29-1
CDR3: CSVEGYGTEAFF
DNA: TGCAGCGTTGAAGGGTATGGGACTGAAGCTTTCTTT

size: few
J: TRBJ1-1
D: NA
V: TRBV2
CDR3: CASKGNTEAFF
DNA: TGTGCCAGCAAGGGGAACACTGAAGCTTTCTTT

size: few
J: TRBJ1-1
D: NA
V: TRBV12-3/TRBV12-4
CDR3: CASSLYGGGVTEAFF
DNA: TGTGCCAGCAGTTTATACGGAGGGGGGGTTACTGAAGCTTTCTTT

size: NA
J: TRBJ2-5
D: TRBD1
V: TRBV4-2
CDR3: CASSRDGQGEGTQYF
DNA: TGTGCCAGCAGCCGAGACGGACAGGGGGAAGGGACCCAGTACTTC

size: many
J: TRBJ2-2
D: NA
V: TRBV11-3
CDR3: CASSSFIGHTGELFF
DNA: TGTGCCAGCAGCTCGTTTATAGGTCACACCGGGGAGCTGTTTTTT

size: many
J: TRBJ2-1
D: NA
V: TRBV19
CDR3: CASSSGLPNEQFF
DNA: TGTGCCAGTAGTTCCGGACTCCCGAATGAGCAGTTCTTC

size: medium-sized
J: TRBJ2-3
D: TRBD2
V: TRBV9
CDR3: CASSVGPLAGDRGTDTQYF
DNA: TGTGCCAGCAGCGTAGGACCCCTAGCGGGAGATCGTGGCACAGATACGCAGTATTTT

size: medium-sized
J: TRBJ1-5
D: NA
V: TRBV12-3/TRBV12-4
CDR3: CASRGGDEGVYSNQPQHF
DNA: TGTGCCAGCAGGGGCGGGGACGAGGGGGTTTATAGCAATCAGCCCCAGCATTTT

size: many
J: TRBJ2-6
D: TRBD1
V: TRBV27
CDR3: CASSQGGFGANVLTF
DNA: TGTGCCAGCAGTCAAGGGGGCTTTGGGGCCAACGTCCTGACTTTC

size: many
J: TRBJ2-7
D: NA
V: TRBV29-1
CDR3: CSVNWDVSYEQYF
DNA: TGCAGTGTAAACTGGGACGTCTCCTACGAGCAGTACTTC

size: many
J: TRBJ2-3
D: NA
V: TRBV12-3/TRBV12-4
CDR3: CASSLGSLSTDTQYF
DNA: TGTGCCAGCAGTTTGGGGTCACTGAGCACAGATACGCAGTATTTT

size: many
J: TRBJ2-5
D: NA
V: TRBV5-4
CDR3: CASSLDGIQETQYF
DNA: TGTGCCAGCAGCTTGGATGGCATCCAAGAGACCCAGTACTTC

size: many
J: TRBJ2-3
D: NA
V: TRBV14
CDR3: CASSPRKEAGDTQYF
DNA: TGTGCCAGCAGCCCCCGCAAGGAGGCTGGAGATACGCAGTATTTT

size: medium-sized
J: TRBJ2-3
D: NA
V: TRBV20-1
CDR3: CSARVLGGGPSTDTQYF
DNA: TGCAGTGCTAGAGTCCTCGGCGGCGGGCCGAGCACAGATACGCAGTATTTT

size: many
J: TRBJ1-5
D: NA
V: TRBV24-1
CDR3: CATSDSAAGRRQPQHF
DNA: TGTGCCACCAGTGATTCCGCGGCGGGAAGAAGGCAGCCCCAGCATTTT

size: many
J: TRBJ2-7
D: NA
V: TRBV4-1
CDR3: CASSQVGLAGEQYF
DNA: TGCGCCAGCAGCCAAGTTGGGCTAGCTGGCGAGCAGTACTTC

size: few
J: TRBJ2-7
D: NA
V: TRBV12-5
CDR3: CASGFSGISYEQYF
DNA: TGTGCTAGTGGTTTTTCGGGGATCTCCTACGAGCAGTACTTC

size: NA
J: TRBJ2-5
D: NA
V: TRBV4-1
CDR3: CASSQGIAETQYF
DNA: TGCGCCAGCAGCCAAGGGATTGCCGAGACCCAGTACTTC

size: few
J: TRBJ1-6
D: NA
V: TRBV4-2
CDR3: CASSPGHDSSPLHF
DNA: TGTGCCAGCAGCCCGGGACACGATAGTTCACCCCTCCACTTT

size: NA
J: TRBJ2-7
D: NA
V: TRBV7-8
CDR3: CASSSDYYEQYF
DNA: TGTGCCAGCAGTTCCGACTACTACGAGCAGTACTTC

size: medium-sized
J: TRBJ2-3
D: NA
V: TRBV28
CDR3: CASSPGTVIVLDTDTQYF
DNA: TGTGCCAGCTCCCCCGGTACCGTTATCGTACTAGATACAGATACGCAGTATTTT

size: many
J: TRBJ2-1
D: NA
V: TRBV11-2
CDR3: CASSLETSLSGRYNEQFF
DNA: TGTGCCAGCAGCTTAGAGACTAGTCTCTCCGGGCGCTACAATGAGCAGTTCTTC

size: medium-sized
J: TRBJ2-3
D: NA
V: TRBV27
CDR3: CASSTDRATDTQYF
DNA: TGTGCCAGCTCGACGGACCGAGCTACAGATACGCAGTATTTT

size: medium-sized
J: TRBJ2-6
D: NA
V: TRBV7-3
CDR3: CASSLSLSGANVLTF
DNA: TGTGCCAGCAGCTTATCCCTCTCTGGGGCCAACGTCCTGACTTTC